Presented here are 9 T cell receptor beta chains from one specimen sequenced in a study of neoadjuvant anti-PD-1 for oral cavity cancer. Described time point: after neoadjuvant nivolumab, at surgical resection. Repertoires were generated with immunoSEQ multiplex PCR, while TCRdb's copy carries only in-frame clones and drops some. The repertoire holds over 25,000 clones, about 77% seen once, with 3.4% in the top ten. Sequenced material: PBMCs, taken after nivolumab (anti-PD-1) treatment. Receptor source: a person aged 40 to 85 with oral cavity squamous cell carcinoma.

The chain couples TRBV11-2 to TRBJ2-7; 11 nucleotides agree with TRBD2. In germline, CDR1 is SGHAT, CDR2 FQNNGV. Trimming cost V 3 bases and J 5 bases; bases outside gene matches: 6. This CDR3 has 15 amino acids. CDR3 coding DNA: TGTGCCAGCAGCTTCACTAGCGGGGGTAACCACGAGCAGTACTTC. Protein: CASSFTSGGNHEQYF.

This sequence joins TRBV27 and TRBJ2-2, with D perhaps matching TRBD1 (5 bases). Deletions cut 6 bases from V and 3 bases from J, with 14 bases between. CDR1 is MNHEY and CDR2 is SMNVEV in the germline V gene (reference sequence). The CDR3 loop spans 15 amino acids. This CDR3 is CASSLRGRDTGELFF. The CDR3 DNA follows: TGTGCCAGCAGCCTAAGGGGCAGGGACACCGGGGAGCTGTTTTTT.

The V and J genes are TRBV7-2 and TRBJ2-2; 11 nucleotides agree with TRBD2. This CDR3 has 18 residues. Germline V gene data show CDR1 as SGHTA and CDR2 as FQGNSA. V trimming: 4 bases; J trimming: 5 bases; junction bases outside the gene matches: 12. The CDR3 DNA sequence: TGTGCCAGCAGCTCTCTCCTTAGCGGGGGGGCCCTGACCGGGGAGCTGTTTTTT. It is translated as CASSSLLSGGALTGELFF.

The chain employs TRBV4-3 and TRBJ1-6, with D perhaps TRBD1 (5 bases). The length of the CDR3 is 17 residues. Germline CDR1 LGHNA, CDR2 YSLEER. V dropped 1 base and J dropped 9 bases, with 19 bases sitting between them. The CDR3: CASSQGGGADSSSPLHF. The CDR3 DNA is TGCGCCAGCAGCCAAGGGGGTGGCGCAGACAGTTCTTCACCCCTCCACTTT.

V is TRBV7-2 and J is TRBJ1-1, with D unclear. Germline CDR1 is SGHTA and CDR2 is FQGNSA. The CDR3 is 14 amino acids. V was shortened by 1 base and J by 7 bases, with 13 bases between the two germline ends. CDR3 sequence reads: CASSLVSSAGEAFF. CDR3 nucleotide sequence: TGTGCCAGCAGCTTAGTTTCGTCGGCAGGTGAAGCTTTCTTT.

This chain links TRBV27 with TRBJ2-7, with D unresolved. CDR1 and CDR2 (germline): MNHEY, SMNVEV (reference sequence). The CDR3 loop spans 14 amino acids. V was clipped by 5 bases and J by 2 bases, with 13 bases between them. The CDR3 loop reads CASSENRVPYEQYF. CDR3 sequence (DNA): TGTGCCAGCAGTGAAAATAGAGTCCCCTACGAGCAGTACTTC.

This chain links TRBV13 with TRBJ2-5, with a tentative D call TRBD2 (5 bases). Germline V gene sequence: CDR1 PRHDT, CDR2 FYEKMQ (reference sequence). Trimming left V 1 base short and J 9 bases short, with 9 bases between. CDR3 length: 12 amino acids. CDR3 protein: CASSLVRAPQYF. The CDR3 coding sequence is TGTGCCAGCAGCTTAGTGAGGGCTCCCCAGTACTTC.

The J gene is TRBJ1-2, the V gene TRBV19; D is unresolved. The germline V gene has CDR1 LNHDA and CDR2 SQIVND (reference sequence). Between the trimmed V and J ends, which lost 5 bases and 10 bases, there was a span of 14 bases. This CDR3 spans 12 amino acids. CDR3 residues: CASSLGPSSYTF. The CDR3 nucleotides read TGTGCCAGTAGTCTAGGCCCTTCTTCCTACACCTTC.

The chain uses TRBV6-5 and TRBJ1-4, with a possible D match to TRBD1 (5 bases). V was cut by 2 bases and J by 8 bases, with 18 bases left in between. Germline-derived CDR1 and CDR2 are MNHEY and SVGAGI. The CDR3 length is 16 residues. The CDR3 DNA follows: TGTGCCAGCAGTTACACAGCGGGGATGGGGCGGGAAAAACTGTTTTTT. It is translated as CASSYTAGMGREKLFF.